The 8 T cell receptor beta chains given below trace back to one sample, sequenced in a study of OX40 agonist ivuxolimab in advanced cancers. Generated by immunoSEQ multiplex PCR, the TCRdb table keeps only in-frame clones and is missing some. This sample has 65,000 to 100,000 clones, with approximately 92% found just once. The sample was CD4+ or CD8+ T cells sorted from blood, taken in a trial of the OX40 agonist ivuxolimab. The source of these receptors is an adult with an advanced solid tumor such as melanoma, head and neck, liver or kidney cancer.

The V gene is TRBV7-3, the J gene TRBJ2-6; possibly TRBD2 for D (6 bases). Per the germline V gene, CDR1 is SGHTA and CDR2 is FQGTGA. Trimming stripped 2 bases from V and 3 bases from J, with 8 bases between. This CDR3 has 15 amino acids. CDR3 sequence: CASSLGGDGANVLTF. The CDR3 DNA sequence: TGTGCCAGCAGCTTAGGAGGGGATGGGGCCAACGTCCTGACTTTC.

The table lists this clone with a count of one. The chain links TRBV11-2 to TRBJ2-6; D is unclear. In germline, CDR1 is SGHAT, CDR2 FQNNGV. There are 18 residues in the CDR3. V gave up 4 bases and J gave up 0 bases, with 16 bases separating them. The CDR3, as DNA: TGTGCCAGCAGCTCGCCGCGGAAGACTTTCTCTGGGGCCAACGTCCTGACTTTC. The encoded protein is CASSSPRKTFSGANVLTF.

The CDR3, as DNA: TGCGCCAGCAGGGACAGGGGGCGAGGGGAGAACACTGAAGCTTTCTTT. Amino acids: CASRDRGRGENTEAFF. This chain joins TRBV10-2 and TRBJ1-1; TRBD1 matches 11 bases. Germline V gene sequence: CDR1 WSHSY, CDR2 SAAADI. Losses at the gene ends were 6 bases for V and 1 base for J; bases not matched to a gene: 7. The CDR3 contains 16 residues.

The V gene is TRBV28, the J gene TRBJ1-4; D is perhaps TRBD1 (6 bases). CDR3 length: 15 amino acids. Trimming cost V 6 bases and J 8 bases, with 19 bases left between them. Germline V gene lookup returns CDR1 MDHEN and CDR2 SYDVKM. The CDR3 reads CASRRPIGGVEKLFF. CDR3 bases: TGTGCCAGCAGGCGGCCGATAGGGGGGGTAGAAAAACTGTTTTTT. Together with reference TRBV28 and TRBJ1-4, the CDR3 gives the full variable domain: DVKVTQSSRYLVKRTGEKVFLECVQDMDHENMFWYRQDPGLGLRLIYFSYDVKMKEKGDIPEGYSVSREKKERFSLILESASTNQTSMYLCASRRPIGGVEKLFFGSGTQLSVL.

The chain recombines TRBV6-5 with TRBJ1-3; D unclear. V lost 0 bases and J lost 9, with 12 bases in between. This CDR3 is built from 14 residues. CDR1 and CDR2 (germline): MNHEY, SVGAGI. CDR3 loop: CASSYSILSGTIYF. Here the CDR3 DNA reads TGTGCCAGCAGTTACTCGATTCTTTCGGGCACCATATATTTT.

This chain joins TRBV19 and TRBJ2-5; D might be TRBD1 (7 bases). This CDR3 contains 13 residues. Germline values: CDR1 LNHDA, CDR2 SQIVND (reference sequence). V was pared by 3 bases and J by 5 bases, with 10 bases between. The CDR3 spells CASSISGGETQYF. The CDR3 DNA follows: TGTGCCAGTAGTATCTCAGGGGGGGAGACCCAGTACTTC.

This CDR3 is CASSFAGIKDEQYF. The CDR3 coding sequence is TGTGCCAGCAGCTTCGCGGGGATCAAAGACGAGCAGTACTTC. The chain is built from TRBV13 and TRBJ2-7; D may be TRBD2 (6 bases). Trimming pared 3 bases from V and 5 bases from J, leaving 14 bases between. This CDR3 region has 14 residues. Germline CDR1 PRHDT, CDR2 FYEKMQ (reference sequence).

V gene TRBV6-5 combines with J gene TRBJ2-3; D may match TRBD1 or TRBD2 (6 bases each). V dropped 4 bases and J dropped 6 bases, with 11 bases sitting between them. Germline-derived CDR1 and CDR2 are MNHEY and SVGAGI. This CDR3 has 13 amino acids. Written as DNA, the CDR3 is TGTGCCAGCAGTTCCCTAGGGGGGGATACGCAGTATTTT. Translated, it gives CASSSLGGDTQYF.